This TCR beta chain comes out of a study of blood T cell repertoires in COVID-19. Here immunoSEQ multiplex PCR was the method, and the copy in TCRdb shows in-frame clones only, minus some. This table has 120,000 or so clones, 80% to 85% appearing once. The germline CDR1 and CDR2 sequences are MNHNS and SASEGT. The CDR3 length is 15 residues. Between the trimmed V and J ends, which lost 0 bases and 0 bases, there was a span of 9 bases. The receptor comes from a woman in her 30s who had recovered from COVID-19. The J gene is TRBJ2-7, the V gene TRBV6-1; D uncertain. What was sequenced was peripheral blood. The DNA of the CDR3 is TGTGCCAGCAGTGAAGCCAGCGCTAGCTCCTACGAGCAGTACTTC. Translation: CASSEASASSYEQYF.